This T cell receptor beta chain was sequenced in a study of blood T cell repertoires in COVID-19. Overall study context: Some COVID-19 samples were acute and others convalescent; all came from the United States, Italy and Spain.

The V end was cut by 6 bases, the J end by 2 bases, with 16 bases between. CDR1 and CDR2 (germline): SQVTM, ANQGSEA. This CDR3 spans 14 amino acids. In the original workflow: The assay estimated nucleated cells by amplifying reference gene primers. Libraries were prepared by immunoSEQ multiplex PCR; TCRdb keeps only in-frame clonotypes and omits some of them. The DNA gave D and trimming, while V, J and clone size come from that table. This repertoire shows 200,000 or so clones, roughly 88% found once; its top ten account for around 3.5%. Sequencing was done on a sample of PBMCs or T cells enriched from blood (not recorded which). The clonotype originates from a middle-aged woman with acute COVID-19. The V call is TRBV29-1, the J call TRBJ1-1; D gene uncertain. CDR3 nucleotides: TGCAGCGTCCCGGGTGGAGGGCTTAACACTGAAGCTTTCTTT. It is translated as CSVPGGGLNTEAFF.